One and the same sample provided the 5 T cell receptor beta chains below, sequenced in a study of cytomegalovirus exposure and HLA in healthy donors. 60 Vbeta and 13 Jbeta primers were used in PCR. The repertoire was sequenced with immunoSEQ multiplex PCR; TCRdb's copy has only in-frame clones and lacks some. This sample lists around 40,000 clones; its ten largest clones have 8.9%. The sequenced sample consisted of PBMCs. These receptors were obtained from a man aged 40-55 years in good health and CMV-seropositive.

The V gene is TRBV28, the J gene TRBJ2-5; 12 positions agree with TRBD2. The V gene's germline CDR1 is MDHEN and CDR2 SYDVKM. The CDR3 has 19 amino acids. V dropped 4 bases and J dropped 1; count of bases not matched to a gene: 13. For the CDR3, the DNA is TGTGCCAGCAGTTCCCCCGGAACTAGCGGGAGGCAGGTCCAAGAGACCCAGTACTTC. This gives the protein CASSSPGTSGRQVQETQYF.

The V gene is TRBV30, the J gene TRBJ2-7, with D possibly being TRBD1 (7 bases). This CDR3 region has 15 residues. Germline V gives CDR1 GTSNPN, CDR2 SVGIG (reference sequence). The V gene lost 0 bases and the J gene lost 3 bases, with 15 bases spanning the gap. CDR3 in amino acids: CAWSVGTQGGYEQYF. Written as DNA, the CDR3 is TGTGCCTGGAGTGTCGGGACTCAGGGGGGCTACGAGCAGTACTTC.

J is TRBJ2-7 and V is TRBV6-5; TRBD1 is a possible D gene (6 bases). Trimming cost V 1 base and J 3 bases, with 10 bases left between them. This CDR3 region has 14 residues. Per germline, CDR1 MNHEY and CDR2 SVGAGI. In nucleotides, the CDR3 is TGTGCCAGCAGTTACTTCGTACAGGGCTACGAGCAGTACTTC. This encodes CASSYFVQGYEQYF.

CDR3 region: CASSQVEFDMDQETQYF. The CDR3 coding sequence is TGCGCCAGCAGCCAAGTAGAGTTCGACATGGACCAAGAGACCCAGTACTTC. The chain combines TRBV4-1 with TRBJ2-5; no definite D call. Germline lookup yields CDR1 MGHRA and CDR2 YSYEKL. The V end was cut by 1 base, the J end by 0 bases, with 15 bases between. The CDR3 length is 17 residues.

The J gene is TRBJ2-2, the V gene TRBV5-1; 10 bases are shared with TRBD2. Germline V gene lookup returns CDR1 SGHRS and CDR2 YFSETQ. V gave up 4 bases and J gave up 5 bases; unmatched junction bases: 14. The CDR3 is made up of 18 amino acids. DNA for the CDR3: TGCGCCAGCAGCCCCCGACCTCTGTCAGCGGGAGGGACCGGGGAGCTGTTTTTT. This encodes CASSPRPLSAGGTGELFF.